These 20 T cell receptor beta chains share one sample of origin, sequenced in a study of early T cells in non-severe SARS-CoV-2 infection. One entry per CDR3 protein results from TCRdb running MiXCR on the 5' RACE reads. The sample lists several thousand distinct CDR3 sequences, around 4.8% occurring once. Sequenced input: whole blood. The receptors were sampled from an adult who was a healthcare worker with PCR-confirmed SARS-CoV-2 infection or an uninfected control (not recorded which).

By sample fraction, this clonotype is medium-sized. The chain combines TRBV29-1 with TRBJ2-5; 7 nucleotides match TRBD1. J was trimmed by 6 bases and V by 7 bases; bases with no gene match: 11. The CDR3 loop spans 13 amino acids. The germline CDR1 and CDR2 sequences are SQVTM and ANQGSEA. In DNA form, the CDR3 reads TGCAGCGCCTTACGGACAGGCCCCAAGACCCAGTACTTC. Translation gives CSALRTGPKTQYF.

In its sample, this clonotype was seen many times. V is TRBV20-1 and J is TRBJ2-3, with TRBD2 as a possible D gene (5 bases). Germline values: CDR1 DFQATT, CDR2 SNEGSKA (reference sequence). Trimming shortened V by 2 bases and J by 6 bases, and 9 bases separated the two germline ends. The CDR3 is 12 amino acids. The CDR3 protein is CSARNTRDTQYF. The CDR3 DNA is TGCAGTGCTAGAAATACTAGGGATACGCAGTATTTT.

J is TRBJ2-5 and V is TRBV6-5; 8 bases align to TRBD2. CDR1 MNHEY and CDR2 SVGAGI come from the germline V gene. The CDR3 is 15 residues long. Trimming took 5 bases from V and 6 from J; bases not matched to a gene: 11. CDR3 region: CASSLQTSALQTQYF. The CDR3 nucleotides are TGTGCCAGCAGTCTTCAGACTAGCGCTTTACAGACCCAGTACTTC.

The chain has TRBV29-1 and TRBJ2-5; 7 nucleotides align to TRBD2. Losses at the gene ends were 7 bases for V and 6 bases for J; bases not matched to a gene: 11. The CDR3 totals 13 residues. Germline V gives CDR1 SQVTM, CDR2 ANQGSEA. The CDR3 coding sequence is TGCAGCGGAACCATAACGGGAGGCCAGACCCAGTACTTC. Protein: CSGTITGGQTQYF.

This clonotype was recorded at least ten times. This chain links TRBV6-2 or TRBV6-3 with TRBJ2-1; D not certain. The CDR3 runs 14 residues. Trimming took off 3 bases at V and 2 bases at J, with 8 bases between the two ends. In germline, CDR1 is MNHEY, CDR2 SVGEGT. The CDR3 DNA sequence: TGTGCCAGCAGTTATCAGCGTGCCTACAATGAGCAGTTCTTC. Protein product: CASSYQRAYNEQFF.

This clonotype was counted ten times or more. V usage is TRBV6-6 and J usage is TRBJ2-6, with 8 bases identical to TRBD1. The V gene's germline CDR1 is MNHNY and CDR2 SVGAGI (reference sequence). J gave up 2 bases and V 2 bases, and 8 bases lay outside the gene matches. The CDR3 is 18 residues long. CDR3: CASSYGRTGGTGANVLTF. As DNA, the CDR3 is TGTGCCAGCAGTTACGGGCGTACAGGGGGAACTGGGGCCAACGTCCTGACTTTC.

There are many counts of this clonotype. The V call is TRBV7-9, the J call TRBJ2-1; perhaps TRBD1 as D (6 bases). The CDR3 spans 18 residues. V was shortened by 2 bases and J by 1 base, with 18 bases between the two germline ends. CDR1 SEHNR and CDR2 FQNEAQ come from the germline V gene (reference sequence). CDR3 loop: CASSLRWDKSRSYNEQFF. DNA of the CDR3: TGTGCCAGCAGCTTACGATGGGACAAGAGTAGATCCTACAATGAGCAGTTCTTC. Full variable domain (rest looked up from reference TRBV7-9 and TRBJ2-1): DTGVSQNPRHKITKRGQNVTFRCDPISEHNRLYWYRQTLGQGPEFLTYFQNEAQLEKSRLLSDRFSAERPKGSFSTLEIQRTEQGDSAMYLCASSLRWDKSRSYNEQFFGPGTRLTVL.

The rearrangement links TRBV4-3 to TRBJ2-1, with 13 bases identical to TRBD2. The CDR3 extends over 20 amino acids. Germline CDR1 is LGHNA and CDR2 is YSLEER. V dropped 0 bases and J dropped 1; count of bases not matched to a gene: 9. The CDR3 nucleotides read TGCGCCAGCAGCCAAGAGAGACTAGCGGGAGGCCCCCGGTCCTACAATGAGCAGTTCTTC. Translation gives CASSQERLAGGPRSYNEQFF.

The sample holds a few counts of this clonotype. The V gene is TRBV20-1, the J gene TRBJ2-7, with D unresolved. V lost 6 bases to trimming and J lost 3 bases, with 12 bases between them. CDR1 DFQATT and CDR2 SNEGSKA come from the germline V gene (reference sequence). This CDR3 comprises 12 residues. The CDR3 here is CSAKPPGYEQYF. The CDR3, as DNA: TGCAGTGCGAAGCCCCCAGGCTACGAGCAGTACTTC.

By frequency in the sample, this clonotype is medium-sized (0.01 to 0.1%). V gene TRBV7-3 combines with J gene TRBJ1-1, with a possible D match to TRBD1 (6 bases). This CDR3 is 16 amino acids long. Looked up from germline, CDR1 is SGHTA and CDR2 is FQGTGA. V gave up 4 bases and J gave up 2 bases, with 17 bases separating them. The CDR3 sequence: CASSSQPTGINTEAFF. CDR3 bases: TGTGCCAGCAGCTCACAACCTACAGGGATCAACACTGAAGCTTTCTTT.

This clonotype was picked up many times. The CDR3: CSASFGTSTDTQYF. The CDR3, as DNA: TGCAGTGCTAGTTTCGGGACTAGCACAGATACGCAGTATTTT. The chain employs TRBV20-1 and TRBJ2-3; TRBD2 might be the D (6 bases). V lost 3 bases, J lost 0 bases, and 10 bases lay in between. CDR1 is DFQATT, CDR2 SNEGSKA, per germline (reference sequence). The CDR3 has 14 amino acids.

In this sample, this clonotype is medium-sized. The chain's CDR3 is CASAPARLDGYTF. In DNA form, the CDR3 reads TGTGCCAGTGCCCCGGCCCGTTTAGATGGCTACACCTTC. The chain uses TRBV19 and TRBJ1-2; D is unclear. The CDR3 covers 13 residues. The germline V and J ends were trimmed by 8 bases and 6 bases, with 16 bases remaining between them. Germline V gene data show CDR1 as LNHDA and CDR2 as SQIVND (reference sequence).

This clonotype was counted between two and nine times. The chain uses TRBV29-1 and TRBJ2-5; D unclear. The germline V and J ends were trimmed by 7 bases and 9 bases, with 12 bases remaining between them. The CDR3 has 10 residues. CDR1 and CDR2 from the germline V gene are SQVTM and ANQGSEA. The CDR3 DNA is TGCAGCGCCCGAGACATTCCCCAGTACTTC. Translated: CSARDIPQYF.

This clonotype showed up many times. The rearrangement joins TRBV5-5 to TRBJ2-1, with D perhaps TRBD1 (6 bases). Germline assignment: CDR1 SGHKS and CDR2 YYEKEE (reference sequence). The germline V and J ends were trimmed by 4 bases and 1 base, with 15 bases remaining between them. The CDR3 extends over 16 amino acids. The CDR3 DNA follows: TGTGCCAGCAGCGCCAGTCAGGGGTGGTCCTACAATGAGCAGTTCTTC. Its translation is CASSASQGWSYNEQFF.

In its sample, this clonotype was seen many times. V is TRBV11-2 and J is TRBJ2-7, with no clear D. CDR3 length: 16 amino acids. Germline V gives CDR1 SGHAT, CDR2 FQNNGV. V gave up 0 bases and J gave up 4 bases, with 16 bases separating them. CDR3 nucleotides: TGTGCCAGCAGCTTAGACCTGGGCGGCCGCACGTACGAGCAGTACTTC. Protein: CASSLDLGGRTYEQYF.

This clonotype is medium-sized by share. The chain couples TRBV15 to TRBJ2-1, with D unresolved. This CDR3 is built from 16 residues. Trimming shortened V by 0 bases and J by 3 bases, and 12 bases separated the two germline ends. Germline V gene sequence: CDR1 LNHNV, CDR2 YYDKDF (reference sequence). The CDR3 sequence is CATSRDLSRYYNEQFF. In nucleotides, the CDR3 is TGTGCCACCAGCAGAGATCTAAGCCGCTACTACAATGAGCAGTTCTTC. Using reference TRBV15 and TRBJ2-1 for the parts outside the CDR3, the full variable domain is DAMVIQNPRYQVTQFGKPVTLSCSQTLNHNVMYWYQQKSSQAPKLLFHYYDKDFNNEADTPDNFQSRRPNTSFCFLDIRSPGLGDTAMYLCATSRDLSRYYNEQFFGPGTRLTVL.

This clonotype occurred many times. This chain links TRBV4-2 with TRBJ2-2; the match to TRBD2 covers 8 bases. The CDR3 contains 15 residues. Germline V CDR1 and CDR2: LGHNA, YNFKEQ. With V trimmed by 4 bases and J by 7 bases, 8 bases remained unmatched. The DNA for the CDR3 is TGTGCCAGCAGCCTCAGCGGGAGTAAGGTCGGGGAGCTGTTTTTT. This translates into CASSLSGSKVGELFF.

In this sample, this clonotype is medium-sized. The chain is built from TRBV6-5 and TRBJ2-1; 7 nucleotides align to TRBD2. The CDR3 sequence is 17 residues long. The J segment lost 5 bases and the V segment lost 4 bases, leaving 14 bases of the junction unmatched. CDR1 and CDR2 from the germline V gene are MNHEY and SVGAGI. The DNA for the CDR3 is TGTGCCAGCAGTTCCCACGGGGCGGGAGAAACGGACAATGAGCAGTTCTTC. It is translated as CASSSHGAGETDNEQFF.

This clonotype is categorized as medium-sized. The rearrangement joins TRBV30 to TRBJ2-3; tentatively, D is TRBD1 (5 bases). Germline V gives CDR1 GTSNPN, CDR2 SVGIG (reference sequence). The CDR3 length is 13 residues. This CDR3 reads CAARAPSTDTQYF. CDR3 DNA sequence: TGTGCTGCCAGGGCTCCGAGCACAGATACGCAGTATTTT. Full variable domain (outside the CDR3, taken from reference TRBV30 and TRBJ2-3): SQTIHQWPATLVQPVGSPLSLECTVEGTSNPNLYWYRQAAGRGLQLLFYSVGIGQISSEVPQNLSASRPQDRQFILSSKKLLLSDSGFYLCAARAPSTDTQYFGPGTRLTVL.

This clonotype was picked up many times. The CDR3 coding sequence is TGTGCCAGCAGCTTAACCCCAACAGGGGGCTATGGCTACACCTTC. Encoded protein: CASSLTPTGGYGYTF. The chain uses TRBV7-3 and TRBJ1-2; 8 bases map to TRBD1. This CDR3 spans 15 amino acids. The V gene end was trimmed by 0 bases and the J gene end by 4 bases; junction bases not matched to a gene: 4. CDR1 and CDR2 from the germline V gene are SGHTA and FQGTGA.